This TCR beta chain was captured in a study of shared clonotypes between healthy human individuals. The V end lost 7 bases, the J end lost 4 bases, and 4 bases lay between the germline ends. The CDR3 spans 11 residues. Germline lookup yields CDR1 LNHDA and CDR2 SQIVND (reference sequence). Assay used: immunoSEQ multiplex PCR; TCRdb lists only in-frame clones, some missing. This repertoire shows about 600,000 clones, 97% found once; its top ten account for 0.057%. The receptor comes from a woman aged 25-40 years in good health. The chain has TRBV19 and TRBJ2-2; D call uncertain. The specimen was naive CD4+ T cells sorted from blood. Specified subset: CD45RA+ positively selected. CDR3 bases: TGTGCCAGTACGGGCACCGGGGAGCTGTTTTTT. As protein: CASTGTGELFF. The full variable domain, in which reference TRBV19 and TRBJ2-2 provide the parts outside the CDR3, is DGGITQSPKYLFRKEGQNVTLSCEQNLNHDAMYWYRQDPGQGLRLIYYSQIVNDFQKGDIAEGYSVSREKKESFPLTVTSAQKNPTAFYLCASTGTGELFFGEGSRLTVL.